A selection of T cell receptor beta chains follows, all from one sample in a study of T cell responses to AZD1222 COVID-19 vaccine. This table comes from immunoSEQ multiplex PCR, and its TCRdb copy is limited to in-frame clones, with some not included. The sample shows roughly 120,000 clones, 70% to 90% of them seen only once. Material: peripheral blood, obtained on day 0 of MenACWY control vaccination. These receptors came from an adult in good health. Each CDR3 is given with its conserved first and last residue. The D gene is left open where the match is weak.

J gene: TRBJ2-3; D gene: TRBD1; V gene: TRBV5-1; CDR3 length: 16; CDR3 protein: CASSLRTGVVTDTQYF
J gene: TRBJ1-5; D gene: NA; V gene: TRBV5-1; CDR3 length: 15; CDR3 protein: CASSLSGDSNQPQHF
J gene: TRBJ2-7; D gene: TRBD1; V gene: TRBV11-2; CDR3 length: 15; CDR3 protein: CASSWGRDSLIEQYF
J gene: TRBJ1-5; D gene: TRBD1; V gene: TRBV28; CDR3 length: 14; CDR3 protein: CASTQLRGVQPQHF
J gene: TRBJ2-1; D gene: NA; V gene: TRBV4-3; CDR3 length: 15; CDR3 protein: CASSQDPSSYNEQFF
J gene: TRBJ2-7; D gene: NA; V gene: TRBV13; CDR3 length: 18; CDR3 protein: CASSRLQDWDTPSYEQYF
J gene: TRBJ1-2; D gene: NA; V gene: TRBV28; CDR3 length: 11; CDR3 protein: CASSSGYGYTF
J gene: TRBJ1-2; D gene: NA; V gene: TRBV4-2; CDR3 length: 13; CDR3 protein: CASSQVGGYGYTF
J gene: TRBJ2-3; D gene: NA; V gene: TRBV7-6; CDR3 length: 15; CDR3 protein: CASSLDAASGDTQYF
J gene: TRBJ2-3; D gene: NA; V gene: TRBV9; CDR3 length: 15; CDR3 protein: CASSVAGYITDTQYF
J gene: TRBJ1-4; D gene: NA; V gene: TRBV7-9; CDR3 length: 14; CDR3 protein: CASSTRRENEKLFF
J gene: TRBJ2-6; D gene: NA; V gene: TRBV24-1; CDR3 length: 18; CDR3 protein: CATSDNYYLSSGANVLTF
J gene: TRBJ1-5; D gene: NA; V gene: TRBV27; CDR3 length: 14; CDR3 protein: CASSLAPAGQPQHF
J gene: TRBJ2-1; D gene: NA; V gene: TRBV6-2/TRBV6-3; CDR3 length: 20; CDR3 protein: CASSWFPGQGFSSTYNEQFF
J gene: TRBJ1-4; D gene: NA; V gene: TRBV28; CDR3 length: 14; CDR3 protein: CASRNGNSNEKLFF
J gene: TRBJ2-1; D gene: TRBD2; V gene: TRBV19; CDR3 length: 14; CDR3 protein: CASSISGGLNEQFF
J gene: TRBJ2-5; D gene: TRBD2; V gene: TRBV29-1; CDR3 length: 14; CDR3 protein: CSVDWGSGVETQYF
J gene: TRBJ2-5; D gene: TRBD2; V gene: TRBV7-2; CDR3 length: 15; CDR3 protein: CASSYNLAGGETQYF
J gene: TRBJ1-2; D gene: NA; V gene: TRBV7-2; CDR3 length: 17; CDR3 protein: CASSLVFSGGAFYGYTF
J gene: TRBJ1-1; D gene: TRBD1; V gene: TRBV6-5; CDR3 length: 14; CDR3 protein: CASTEDRGGTEAFF
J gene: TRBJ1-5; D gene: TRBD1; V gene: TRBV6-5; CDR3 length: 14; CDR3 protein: CASSRDRGGQPQHF
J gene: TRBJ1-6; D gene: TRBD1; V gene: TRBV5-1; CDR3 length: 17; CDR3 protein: CASSPRWDRGLNSPLHF
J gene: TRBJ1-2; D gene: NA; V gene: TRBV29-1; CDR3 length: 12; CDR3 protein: CSVERGNYGYTF
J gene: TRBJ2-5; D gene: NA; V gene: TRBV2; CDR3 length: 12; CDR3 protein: CASSDLQETQYF